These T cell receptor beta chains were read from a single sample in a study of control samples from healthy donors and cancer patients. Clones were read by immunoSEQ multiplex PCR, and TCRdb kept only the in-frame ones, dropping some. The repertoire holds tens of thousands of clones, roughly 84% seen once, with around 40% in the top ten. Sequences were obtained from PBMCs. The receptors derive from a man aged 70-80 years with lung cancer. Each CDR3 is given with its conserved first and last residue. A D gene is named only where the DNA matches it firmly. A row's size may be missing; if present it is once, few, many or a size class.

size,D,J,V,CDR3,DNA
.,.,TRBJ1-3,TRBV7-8,CASSTGQGNTIYF,TGTGCCAGCAGCACCGGACAGGGAAACACCATATATTTT
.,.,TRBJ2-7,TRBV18,CASSPAESYEQYF,TGTGCCAGCTCACCGGCGGAGTCCTACGAGCAGTACTTC
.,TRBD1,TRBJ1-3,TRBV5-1,CASSQGGAGNTIYF,TGCGCCAGCAGCCAGGGGGGAGCTGGAAACACCATATATTTT
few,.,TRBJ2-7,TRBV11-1,CASSFRSGPVVYF,TGTGCCAGCAGCTTTCGATCGGGACCAGTGGTGTACTTC
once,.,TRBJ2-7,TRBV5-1,CASRVLASSSYEQYF,TGCGCCAGCAGGGTTTTGGCGAGTAGCTCCTACGAGCAGTACTTC
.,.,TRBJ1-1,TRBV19,CASTEIGGRGTEAFF,TGTGCCAGTACCGAGATCGGGGGCCGGGGGACTGAAGCTTTCTTT
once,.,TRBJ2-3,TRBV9,CASSVAGRTDTQYF,TGTGCCAGCAGCGTAGCGGGGAGGACAGATACGCAGTATTTT
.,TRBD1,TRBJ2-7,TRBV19,CASSTGTGYEQYF,TGTGCCAGTAGCACCGGGACAGGGTACGAGCAGTACTTC
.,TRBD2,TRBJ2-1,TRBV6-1,CASSALAGGRYNEQFF,TGTGCCAGCAGTGCACTAGCGGGGGGGCGATACAATGAGCAGTTCTTC
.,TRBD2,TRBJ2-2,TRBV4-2,CASSQEPAGGTNTGELFF,TGTGCCAGCAGCCAAGAGCCAGCGGGGGGCACGAACACCGGGGAGCTGTTTTTT
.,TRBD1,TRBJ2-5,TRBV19,CASSPTGAETQYF,TGTGCCAGTAGTCCCACAGGGGCAGAGACCCAGTACTTC
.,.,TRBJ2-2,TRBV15,CATSRDLTGPTGELFF,TGTGCCACCAGCAGAGATCTAACAGGGCCCACCGGGGAGCTGTTTTTT
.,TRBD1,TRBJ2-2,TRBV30,CAWSATGTVTGELFF,TGTGCCTGGAGTGCTACCGGGACAGTTACCGGGGAGCTGTTTTTT
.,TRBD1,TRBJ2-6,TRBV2,CASRIGTGGKASSGANVLTF,TGTGCCAGCAGAATTGGGACAGGGGGTAAGGCTAGCTCTGGGGCCAACGTCCTGACTTTC
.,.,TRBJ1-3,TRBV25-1,CASSESAGWGGNTIYF,TGTGCCAGCAGTGAATCGGCAGGTTGGGGTGGAAACACCATATATTTT
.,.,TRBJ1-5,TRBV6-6,CASNPSNQPQHF,TGTGCCAGCAACCCGTCCAATCAGCCCCAGCATTTT
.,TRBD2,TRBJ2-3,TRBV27,CASSLNGLAGGRRTDTQYF,TGTGCCAGCAGTTTAAACGGACTAGCGGGGGGGCGGCGCACAGATACGCAGTATTTT
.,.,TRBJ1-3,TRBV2,CASSEESAGAGDTIYF,TGTGCCAGCAGTGAAGAGTCGGCAGGGGCTGGGGACACCATATATTTT
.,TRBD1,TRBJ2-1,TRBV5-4,CASSSGPRQGSSYNEQFF,TGTGCCAGCAGCTCCGGACCAAGACAGGGGAGCTCCTACAATGAGCAGTTCTTC
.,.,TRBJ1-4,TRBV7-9,CASSLGAGNNEKLFF,TGTGCCAGCAGCTTAGGGGCAGGGAATAATGAAAAACTGTTTTTT
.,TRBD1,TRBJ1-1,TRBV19,CASSLPQTGSFGEAFF,TGTGCCAGTAGTCTACCCCAGACAGGGTCTTTCGGTGAAGCTTTCTTT
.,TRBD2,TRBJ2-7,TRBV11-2,CASSQRKAGPYEQYF,TGTGCCAGCAGCCAGCGCAAAGCGGGGCCCTACGAGCAGTACTTC
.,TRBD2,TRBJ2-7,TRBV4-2,CASSQDGGGGARREQYF,TGTGCCAGCAGCCAAGATGGGGGCGGGGGGGCGAGACGCGAGCAGTACTTC
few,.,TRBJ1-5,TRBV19,CASSEGTNQPQHF,TGTGCCAGTAGTGAGGGGACGAATCAGCCCCAGCATTTT
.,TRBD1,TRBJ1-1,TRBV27,CASSSPGTAYVEAFF,TGTGCCAGCAGCTCCCCGGGGACAGCATATGTGGAAGCTTTCTTT
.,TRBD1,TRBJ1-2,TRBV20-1,CSADRGEGYTF,TGCAGTGCTGACAGGGGGGAAGGCTACACCTTC
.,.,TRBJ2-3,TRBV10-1,CASSETGMGTDTQYF,TGCGCCAGCAGTGAGACAGGGATGGGCACAGATACGCAGTATTTT
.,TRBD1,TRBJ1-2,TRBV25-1,CASTPDRGLGKNYGYTF,TGTGCCAGCACCCCAGACAGGGGCCTCGGAAAGAACTATGGCTACACCTTC
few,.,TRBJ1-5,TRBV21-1,CASIGTDNQPQHF,TGTGCCAGCATCGGGACAGACAATCAGCCCCAGCATTTT
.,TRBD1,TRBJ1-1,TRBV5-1,CASSYALTGLNTEAFF,TGCGCCAGCAGCTATGCCCTGACAGGGTTGAACACTGAAGCTTTCTTT
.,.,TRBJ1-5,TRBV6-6,CASSFQSRGNQPQHF,TGTGCCAGCAGTTTCCAGAGCAGGGGAAATCAGCCCCAGCATTTT
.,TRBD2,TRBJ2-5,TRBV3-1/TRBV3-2,CASSRARGGRETQYF,TGTGCCAGCAGCCGGGCGCGGGGGGGCAGGGAGACCCAGTACTTC
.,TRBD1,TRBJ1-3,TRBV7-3,CASSFTWARQGMVGNTIYF,TGTGCCAGCAGCTTTACATGGGCCCGACAGGGGATGGTTGGAAACACCATATATTTT
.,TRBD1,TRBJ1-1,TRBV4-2,CASSQPGQGRGTEAFF,TGTGCCAGCAGCCAACCGGGACAGGGGAGGGGCACTGAAGCTTTCTTT
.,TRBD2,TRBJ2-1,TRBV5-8,CASSLYSGASYNEQFF,TGTGCCAGCAGCTTGTATAGCGGGGCCTCCTACAATGAGCAGTTCTTC
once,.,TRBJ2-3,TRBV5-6,CASSLIGNGGADTQYF,TGTGCCAGCAGCTTAATTGGGAACGGGGGAGCAGATACGCAGTATTTT
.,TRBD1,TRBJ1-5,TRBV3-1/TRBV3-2,CASSPHGTVEQPQHF,TGTGCCAGCAGCCCCCACGGGACAGTGGAACAGCCCCAGCATTTT
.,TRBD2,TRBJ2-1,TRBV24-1,CATSDLGTSGLDEQFF,TGTGCCACCAGTGATTTAGGGACTAGCGGTTTGGATGAGCAGTTCTTC
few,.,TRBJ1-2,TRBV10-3,CAIRASAESNYGYTF,TGTGCCATCAGAGCCTCGGCAGAGTCTAACTATGGCTACACCTTC
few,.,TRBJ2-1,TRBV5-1,CASSPGLRVQGSNEQFF,TGCGCCAGCAGCCCCGGGCTCAGGGTCCAGGGTAGCAATGAGCAGTTCTTC
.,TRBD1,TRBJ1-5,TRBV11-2,CASSQDRGQPQHF,TGTGCCAGCAGCCAAGACAGGGGTCAGCCCCAGCATTTT
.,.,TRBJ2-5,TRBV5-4,CASSPKTRTLEETQYF,TGTGCCAGCAGCCCTAAAACAAGGACTCTGGAAGAGACCCAGTACTTC
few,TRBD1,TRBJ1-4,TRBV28,CASRGQGQGKLFF,TGTGCCAGCAGGGGACAGGGGCAGGGAAAACTGTTTTTT
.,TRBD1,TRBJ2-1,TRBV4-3,CASSQRPGTGYDEQFF,TGCGCCAGCAGCCAGCGTCCCGGGACAGGGTACGATGAGCAGTTCTTC
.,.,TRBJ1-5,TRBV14,CASSQDHSQPQHF,TGTGCCAGCAGCCAAGATCACAGTCAGCCCCAGCATTTT
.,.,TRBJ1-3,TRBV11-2,CASSLVSVRPVSGNTIYF,TGTGCCAGCAGCTTAGTATCGGTTCGGCCAGTCTCTGGAAACACCATATATTTT
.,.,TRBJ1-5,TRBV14,CASSQVLSTGSNQPQHF,TGTGCCAGCAGCCAAGTTCTATCGACAGGTAGCAATCAGCCCCAGCATTTT
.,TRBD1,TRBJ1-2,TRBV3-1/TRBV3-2,CASSQQQGGNYGYTF,TGTGCCAGCAGCCAACAACAGGGGGGAAACTATGGCTACACCTTC
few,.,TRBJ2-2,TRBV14,CASSQRTTNTGELFF,TGTGCCAGCAGCCAGAGGACTACGAACACCGGGGAGCTGTTTTTT
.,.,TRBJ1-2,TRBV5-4,CASSLGRGDSGYTF,TGTGCCAGCAGCTTGGGCAGGGGCGATAGTGGCTACACCTTC
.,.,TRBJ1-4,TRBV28,CASSLWTSGGEKLFF,TGTGCCAGCAGTTTATGGACTAGCGGTGGTGAAAAACTGTTTTTT
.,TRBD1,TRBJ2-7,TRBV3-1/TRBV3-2,CASSPTGTGPTTAYF,TGTGCCAGCAGCCCCACCGGGACAGGACCAACAACGGCGTACTTC
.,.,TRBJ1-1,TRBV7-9,CASKLTVNTEAFF,TGTGCCAGCAAATTGACAGTGAACACTGAAGCTTTCTTT
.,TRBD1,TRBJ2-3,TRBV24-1,CATSYKTGVKNTQYF,TGTGCCACCAGTTACAAAACAGGGGTCAAAAATACGCAGTATTTT
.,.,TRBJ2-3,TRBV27,CASSLSGGWGTDTQYF,TGTGCCAGCAGTTTATCAGGGGGGTGGGGTACAGATACGCAGTATTTT
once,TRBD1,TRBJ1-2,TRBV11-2,CASTPDRDYGYTF,TGTGCCAGCACCCCGGACAGGGACTATGGCTACACCTTC
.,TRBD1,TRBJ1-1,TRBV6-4,CASKGAGDRGTTEAFF,TGTGCCAGCAAGGGGGCTGGAGACAGGGGGACGACTGAAGCTTTCTTT
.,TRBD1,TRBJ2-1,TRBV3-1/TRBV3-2,CASSQYTGQGRNEQFF,TGTGCCAGCAGCCAGTATACGGGACAGGGGAGAAATGAGCAGTTCTTC
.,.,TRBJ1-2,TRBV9,CASSVVGVVNYGYTF,TGTGCCAGCAGCGTAGTGGGGGTCGTGAACTATGGCTACACCTTC
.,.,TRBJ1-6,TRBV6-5,CASRLGDSNGLHF,TGTGCCAGCAGGTTGGGGGATTCGAATGGGCTCCACTTT